Listed below are T cell receptor beta chains from one sample, sequenced in a study of T cells in Graves' hyperthyroidism and ophthalmopathy. TCRdb called the multiplex PCR reads again in MiXCR, with one record for every CDR3 protein. Of about 540,000 distinct CDR3 sequences in the sample, roughly 50% were seen once. What was sequenced was peripheral blood or thyroid tissue (not recorded which). These receptors were collected from a woman aged 18-29 years with Graves' hyperthyroidism. Each CDR3 is given with its conserved first and last residue. D genes are given only for firm matches. Only some rows state a clone size, as once, few, many or a class for expanded clones.

.	TRBV6-1	.	TRBJ1-5	TGTGCCAGCAGACCGACAAGGAGCCAGCCCCAGCATTTT	CASRPTRSQPQHF
.	TRBV2	.	TRBJ1-2	TGTGCCAGCAGGATTAGAGAGGCGGGAGGCTACACCTTC	CASRIREAGGYTF
TRBD1	TRBV7-2	.	TRBJ1-2	TGTGCCAGCAGCCAAGCCACAGGGGGCTATGGCTACACCTTC	CASSQATGGYGYTF
.	TRBV7-6	.	TRBJ2-7	TGTGCCAGCAGCAGGGGGGACTCTGGGTACTTC	CASSRGDSGYF
.	TRBV25-1	.	TRBJ2-5	TGTGCCAGCAGTGAATCGGTGGTTCGGGAGACCCAGTACTTC	CASSESVVRETQYF
TRBD2	TRBV29-1	.	TRBJ2-7	TGCAGCAGTAGTAGCGGGACCCTCTACGAGCAGTACTTC	CSSSSGTLYEQYF
TRBD1	TRBV4-1	once	TRBJ2-2	TGCGCCAGCAGCCCGCGACAGGGGACCGGGGAGCTGTTTTTT	CASSPRQGTGELFF
.	TRBV12-3/TRBV12-4	.	TRBJ1-5	TGTGCCAGCACCCTAGGGGGGGTTGGAGGTAGCAATCAGCCCCAGCATTTT	CASTLGGVGGSNQPQHF
TRBD1	TRBV5-1	.	TRBJ1-4	TGCGCCAGCAGCCCAGGACAGGGCTACGAAAAACTGCTTTTT	CASSPGQGYEKLLF
.	TRBV15	.	TRBJ1-1	TGTGCCACCACCCTAAGCGGGAGGCACACTGAAGCTTTCTTT	CATTLSGRHTEAFF
TRBD1	TRBV7-2	.	TRBJ2-7	TGTGCCAGCAGCTTGGGAGGGACAGGGAAGGATTCACCCTACGAGCAGTACTTC	CASSLGGTGKDSPYEQYF
.	TRBV24-1	.	TRBJ2-5	TGTGCCACCAGTGATTTCCGAGCTCCGGGACTCGGGGGAGGAGAGACCCAGTACTTC	CATSDFRAPGLGGGETQYF
.	TRBV2	.	TRBJ2-5	TGTGCCAGCTCACCCGCGGTTGCCGAGACCCAGTACTTC	CASSPAVAETQYF
TRBD1	TRBV29-1	.	TRBJ2-6	TGCAGCGTTGTAGGGGGCGTCACTGGGGCCAACGTCCTGACTTTC	CSVVGGVTGANVLTF
TRBD2	TRBV2	.	TRBJ2-2	TGTGCCAGCAAGCTAGCGGGCACGAACACCGGGGAGCTGTTTTTT	CASKLAGTNTGELFF
TRBD1	TRBV4-1	.	TRBJ1-4	TGCGCCAGCAGCCACGGACAGGGGGCGAGGGAAAAACTGTTTTTT	CASSHGQGAREKLFF
TRBD1	TRBV2	.	TRBJ1-2	TGTGCCAGCAGGGACGGGACAGGGGGCGTGGATGGCTACACCTTC	CASRDGTGGVDGYTF
.	TRBV2	many	TRBJ2-6	TGTGCCAGCAATAAGTTCACCGGGGCCAACGTCCTGACTTTC	CASNKFTGANVLTF
.	TRBV25-1	.	TRBJ1-2	TGTGCCAGTAGTAACCCCCGGGACGGGGACGATGGCTACACCTTC	CASSNPRDGDDGYTF
TRBD2	TRBV25-1	.	TRBJ2-5	TGTGCCTGCAGTGCTCAGGGACTAGCGGAGACCCAGTACTTC	CACSAQGLAETQYF
TRBD1	TRBV2	once	TRBJ1-2	TGTGCCAGCTCACCACCCGACAGGGGGGATGGCTACACCTTC	CASSPPDRGDGYTF
.	TRBV20-1	.	TRBJ1-4	TGCAGTGCTGTGAGCACTAGGGATAATGAAAAACTGTTTTTT	CSAVSTRDNEKLFF
TRBD2	TRBV9	few	TRBJ2-5	TGTGCCAGCGCGGGACTAGCGGGAAAATCAGAGACCCAGTACTTC	CASAGLAGKSETQYF
.	TRBV29-1	.	TRBJ1-2	TGCAGCAATCATGGGGGGGCTAACTATGGCTACACCTTC	CSNHGGANYGYTF
TRBD1	TRBV2	.	TRBJ1-1	TGTGCCAGCAACCTTATGCACCCAGGGGGGGGTGAAGCTTTCTTT	CASNLMHPGGGEAFF
.	TRBV5-6	many	TRBJ1-6	TGTGCCAGCAGCTGGGCCGGAAATTCACCCCTCCACTTT	CASSWAGNSPLHF
.	TRBV2	.	TRBJ1-6	TGTGCCAGCAGCTTGTCCGGGCCCCTTAATTCACCCCTCCACTTT	CASSLSGPLNSPLHF
.	TRBV10-3	.	TRBJ1-5	TGTGCCATCAGTGAAGGAGGCGGCAATCAGCCCCAGCATTTT	CAISEGGGNQPQHF